Presented here are 18 T cell receptor beta chains from one specimen sequenced in a study of T cell changes during pregnancy in multiple sclerosis. The repertoire was sequenced with immunoSEQ multiplex PCR; TCRdb's copy has only in-frame clones and lacks some. The repertoire holds around 80,000 clones, with about 93% as singletons. The sequencing here drew on peripheral blood, taken in the second trimester of pregnancy. The receptors were gathered from a female donor in good health, enrolled as a control in a pregnancy study.

The chain combines TRBV28 with TRBJ2-5; D call uncertain. Germline V CDR1 and CDR2: MDHEN, SYDVKM. CDR3 size: 15 residues. V dropped 6 bases and J dropped 3 bases, with 17 bases sitting between them. The CDR3 nucleotides read TGTGCCAGCAGCCCGGAGAGCTGGCGAAAAGAGACCCAGTACTTC. Translated, it gives CASSPESWRKETQYF.

This clone appeared once. The J gene is TRBJ2-1, the V gene TRBV6-5; D perhaps matches TRBD1 (6 bases). With 2 bases removed from V and 7 bases from J, the gap between germline ends came to 12 bases. CDR3 length: 14 amino acids. Per germline, CDR1 MNHEY and CDR2 SVGAGI. Here the CDR3 reads CASSYGRGGNEQFF. CDR3 DNA sequence: TGTGCCAGCAGTTACGGCAGGGGTGGAAATGAGCAGTTCTTC.

This clone has more than one count but fewer than ten. The chain links TRBV14 to TRBJ2-7; D not resolved. This CDR3 spans 11 amino acids. Trimming pared 2 bases from V and 3 bases from J, leaving 2 bases between. CDR1 and CDR2 (germline): SGHDN, FVKESK. The CDR3 loop is CASSQYYEQYF. CDR3 in DNA: TGTGCCAGCAGCCAATACTACGAGCAGTACTTC.

This clone showed up just once. V usage is TRBV27 and J usage is TRBJ2-1; D may be TRBD1 (5 bases). CDR1 is MNHEY and CDR2 is SMNVEV in the germline V gene (reference sequence). The CDR3 is made up of 15 amino acids. V was shortened by 2 bases and J by 5 bases, with 13 bases between the two germline ends. The CDR3 DNA reads TGTGCCAGCAGTTTAGGGGCAGGGCTCCACAATGAGCAGTTCTTC. The encoded protein is CASSLGAGLHNEQFF.

The rearrangement links TRBV4-1 to TRBJ2-7, with TRBD2 as a possible D gene (6 bases). The CDR3 runs to 14 residues. The germline V and J ends were trimmed by 4 bases and 4 bases, with 14 bases remaining between them. Germline CDR1 is MGHRA and CDR2 is YSYEKL. DNA of the CDR3: TGCGCCAGCAGCCTGGGCAGGGAGGTTTACGAGCAGTACTTC. Translation gives CASSLGREVYEQYF.

The chain links TRBV28 to TRBJ2-2; TRBD1 matches at 10 bases. The germline gives CDR1 MDHEN, CDR2 SYDVKM. V trimming: 4 bases; J trimming: 5 bases; junction bases outside the gene matches: 7. The CDR3 contains 16 residues. CDR3 sequence: CASSSRDRGQTGELFF. The CDR3 coding sequence is TGTGCCAGCAGTTCCCGGGACAGGGGCCAGACCGGGGAGCTGTTTTTT.

CDR3 loop: CASSPVNTAGELFF. In nucleotides, the CDR3 is TGTGCCAGCAGCCCCGTCAATACTGCCGGGGAGCTGTTTTTT. The rearrangement joins TRBV7-9 to TRBJ2-2; D gene ambiguous. Germline V lookup: CDR1 SEHNR, CDR2 FQNEAQ (reference sequence). V lost 5 bases and J 6 bases, leaving 13 bases between the germline ends. The CDR3 runs 14 residues.

The rearrangement links TRBV2 to TRBJ2-4; 9 positions agree with TRBD1. This CDR3 contains 15 residues. Germline loops: CDR1 SNHLY, CDR2 FYNNEI. With 5 bases clipped from V and 6 bases from J, the junction kept 8 bases outside the gene matches. The CDR3 nucleotides read TGTGCCAGCAGTAGCGGACCGGGACAGGGAAACATTCAGTACTTC. As protein: CASSSGPGQGNIQYF.

The rearrangement uses TRBV29-1 and TRBJ1-3, with no clear D. V lost 6 bases, J lost 0 bases, and 9 bases lay in between. This CDR3 has 13 amino acids. Germline V gene data show CDR1 as SQVTM and CDR2 as ANQGSEA. The CDR3 DNA reads TGCAGCGTGAGGGTCAACTCTGGAAACACCATATATTTT. Protein: CSVRVNSGNTIYF.

This clone appeared many times. The chain uses TRBV2 and TRBJ2-7, with D maybe TRBD1 (6 bases). Germline loops: CDR1 SNHLY, CDR2 FYNNEI. The CDR3 is made up of 14 amino acids. Trimming pared 6 bases from V and 4 bases from J, leaving 16 bases between. CDR3 bases: TGTGCCAGCAGAATACAGGGAAACTCTTACGAGCAGTACTTC. Residues: CASRIQGNSYEQYF.

V gene TRBV20-1 combines with J gene TRBJ2-3; unclear D gene. The germline CDR1 and CDR2 sequences are DFQATT and SNEGSKA (reference sequence). The length of the CDR3 is 11 residues. The CDR3 coding sequence is TGCAGCTGCCGTTACCGGGATACGCAGTATTTT. Residues: CSCRYRDTQYF.

V is TRBV5-1 and J is TRBJ2-3; 10 bases map to TRBD1. The ends lost 4 bases at V and 6 bases at J; junction bases unmatched: 8. This CDR3 has 15 amino acids. Germline V gives CDR1 SGHRS, CDR2 YFSETQ. CDR3 DNA sequence: TGCGCCAGCAGCCCCGGACAGGGGGGTTCGGATACGCAGTATTTT. As protein: CASSPGQGGSDTQYF.

This chain links TRBV29-1 with TRBJ2-4; 7 bases are shared with TRBD1. Germline V gene data show CDR1 as SQVTM and CDR2 as ANQGSEA. The CDR3 is 14 residues long. The ends lost 0 bases at V and 6 bases at J; junction bases unmatched: 5. The CDR3, as DNA: TGCAGCGTTGAAGAACGGGCAGGGGGAAACATTCAGTACTTC. As protein: CSVEERAGGNIQYF.

The J gene is TRBJ2-1, the V gene TRBV6-7, with 7 bases that match TRBD2. TRBV6-7 carries the ORF label, with uncertain function. CDR3 length: 15 residues. V was pared by 7 bases and J by 1 base, with 7 bases of the junction left unmatched. This chain's CDR3 is CASTVPSGSYNEQFF. DNA of the CDR3: TGTGCCAGCACCGTGCCTAGCGGATCCTACAATGAGCAGTTCTTC.

The chain links TRBV18 to TRBJ1-1, with D hard to call. The CDR3 extends over 15 amino acids. V was cut by 1 base and J by 0 bases, with 9 bases left in between. The germline V gene has CDR1 KGHSH and CDR2 LQKENI. The CDR3 sequence is CASSPLRAMNTEAFF. Here the CDR3 DNA reads TGTGCCAGCTCACCACTTAGAGCTATGAACACTGAAGCTTTCTTT.

This clone came up once. The V call is TRBV5-1, the J call TRBJ2-3, with 8 bases fitting TRBD2. CDR1 and CDR2 from the germline V gene are SGHRS and YFSETQ. This CDR3 comprises 18 residues. The J segment lost 0 bases and the V segment lost 0 bases, leaving 9 bases of the junction unmatched. The CDR3 spells CASSLAFISGTSTDTQYF. CDR3 nucleotide sequence: TGCGCCAGCAGCTTGGCTTTTATTAGCGGGACTAGCACAGATACGCAGTATTTT.

The chain recombines TRBV30 with TRBJ2-1, with a weak D call TRBD2 (6 bases). CDR1 GTSNPN and CDR2 SVGIG come from the germline V gene (reference sequence). V lost 5 bases, J lost 5 bases, and 13 bases lay in between. The CDR3 is 13 amino acids. In nucleotides, the CDR3 is TGTGCCTGGTCCGGGGCTAGCGACAATGAGCAGTTCTTC. It encodes CAWSGASDNEQFF.

The J gene is TRBJ2-7, the V gene TRBV7-9; 8 bases match TRBD2. The CDR3 runs to 14 residues. J lost 2 bases, V lost 4 bases, and 4 bases had no gene match. Germline CDR1 SEHNR, CDR2 FQNEAQ (reference sequence). CDR3 sequence (DNA): TGTGCCAGCAGCTCAGCGGGGGCTACCTACGAGCAGTACTTC. This encodes CASSSAGATYEQYF.